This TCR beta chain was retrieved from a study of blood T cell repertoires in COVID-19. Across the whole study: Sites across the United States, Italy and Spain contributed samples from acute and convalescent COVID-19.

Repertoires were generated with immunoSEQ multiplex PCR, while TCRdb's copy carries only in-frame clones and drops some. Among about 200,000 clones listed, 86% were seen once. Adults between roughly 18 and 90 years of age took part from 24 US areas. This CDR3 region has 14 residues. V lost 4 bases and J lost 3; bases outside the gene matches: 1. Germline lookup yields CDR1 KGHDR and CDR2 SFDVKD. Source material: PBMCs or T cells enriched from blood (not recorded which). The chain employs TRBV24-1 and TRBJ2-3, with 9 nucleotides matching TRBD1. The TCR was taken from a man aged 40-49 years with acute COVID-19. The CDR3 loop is CATSETGGTDTQYF. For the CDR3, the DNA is TGTGCCACCAGTGAGACAGGGGGAACAGATACGCAGTATTTT.